This note documents a single TCR beta chain sequence. Its cognate antigen is unknown. A read error is possible here, since a much larger clone lies one base away. The sample is drawn from a study of tumor-infiltrating lymphocytes in primary liver carcinoma. Study in general: Productive TCRbeta read counts per sample ran from roughly 3.5 to 7.1 million and were similar across tissue types.

The CDR3 is 14 amino acids. After removal of 2 bases from V and 4 bases from J, the junction contained 4 bases not matched to a gene. Germline CDR1 reads SGHAT; CDR2 reads FQNNGV. Unsorted bulk tissue of about 20-32 mg yielded co-extracted RNA and DNA. Whole-study findings and limits: The difference in top-250-clone fraction between tumors and blood was significant, favoring tumors (p = 0.039). Paired tumor-adjacent and tumor-blood samples overlapped less than tumor region pairs did. Appearing in all five tumor regions was true of only about 8-25% of top clones.

With around 490 ng total RNA as template and a constant-region primer, TCR beta cDNA was made. For TCR beta, libraries were produced by three nested multiplex PCR rounds using slightly modified ARM-PCR. Rounds one and two of PCR, each of 10 cycles, were primed with TRBV1-TRBV30 forward primers and a C-beta reverse primer. One entry per CDR3 protein results from TCRdb running MiXCR on the multiplex PCR reads. The repertoire holds roughly 30,000 distinct CDR3 sequences, with approximately 76% as singletons. V usage is TRBV11-2 and J usage is TRBJ1-2; 7 positions match TRBD1. The receptor comes from a woman aged 25 to 39 with primary liver carcinoma and hepatitis B virus infection. The sample comprised liver tumor tissue from sampling region 3. Documented subset: tumor region T3, left-lateral pole. The CDR3 region has the DNA TGTGCCAGCAGCTTAAACAGGGGACTCTATGGCTACACCTTC. It is translated as CASSLNRGLYGYTF.